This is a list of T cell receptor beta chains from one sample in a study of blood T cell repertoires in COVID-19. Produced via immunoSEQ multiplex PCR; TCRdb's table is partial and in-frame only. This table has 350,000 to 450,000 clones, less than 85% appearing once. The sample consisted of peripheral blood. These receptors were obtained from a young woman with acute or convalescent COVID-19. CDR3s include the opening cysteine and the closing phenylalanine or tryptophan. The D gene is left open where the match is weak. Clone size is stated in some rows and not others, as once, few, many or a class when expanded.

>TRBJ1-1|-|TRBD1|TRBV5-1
CASSWDWTGPEAFF
TGCGCCAGCAGCTGGGATTGGACAGGGCCTGAAGCTTTCTTT
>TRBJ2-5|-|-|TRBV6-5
CASSYLTAQETQYF
TGTGCCAGCAGTTATCTGACAGCACAAGAGACCCAGTACTTC
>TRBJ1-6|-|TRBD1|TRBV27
CASSLWDRSIITSPLHF
TGTGCCAGCAGTTTATGGGACAGGTCAATTATCACTTCACCCCTCCACTTT
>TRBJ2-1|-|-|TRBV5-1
CASSLPPNNEQFF
TGCGCCAGCAGCTTGCCCCCTAACAATGAGCAGTTCTTC
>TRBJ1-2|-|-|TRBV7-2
CASSLGTSFYGYTF
TGTGCCAGCTCTTTAGGGACATCCTTCTATGGCTACACCTTC
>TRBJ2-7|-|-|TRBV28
CASSPQGWEQYF
TGTGCCAGCAGTCCCCAGGGGTGGGAGCAGTACTTC
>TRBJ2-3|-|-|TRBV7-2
CASCTLRGTDTQYF
TGTGCCAGCTGCACCCTTCGCGGCACAGATACGCAGTATTTT
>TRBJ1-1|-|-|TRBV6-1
CASSEVISGEAFF
TGTGCCAGCAGTGAAGTTATATCAGGTGAAGCTTTCTTT
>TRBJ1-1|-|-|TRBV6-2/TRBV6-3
CASSDPLETEAFF
TGTGCCAGCAGTGACCCCCTAGAGACTGAAGCTTTCTTT
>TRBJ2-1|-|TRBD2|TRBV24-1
CATSGAWTSGGGILNEQFF
TGTGCCACCAGTGGGGCCTGGACTAGCGGGGGGGGCATTCTAAATGAGCAGTTCTTC
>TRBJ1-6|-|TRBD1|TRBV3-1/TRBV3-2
CASSPTGEGGPLHF
TGTGCCAGCAGCCCTACTGGGGAAGGGGGCCCCCTCCACTTT
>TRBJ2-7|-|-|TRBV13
CASSLAASDEQYF
TGTGCCAGCAGCTTAGCCGCGTCGGACGAGCAGTACTTC
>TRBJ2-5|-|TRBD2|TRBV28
CASSATSGRLQETQYF
TGTGCCAGCAGCGCAACTAGCGGGAGGCTTCAAGAGACCCAGTACTTC
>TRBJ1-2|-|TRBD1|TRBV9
CASSPDRGGAGYGYTF
TGTGCCAGCAGCCCCGACAGGGGGGGGGCAGGCTATGGCTACACCTTC
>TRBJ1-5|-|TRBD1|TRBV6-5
CASSYGGQGDQPQHF
TGTGCCAGCAGTTACGGGGGACAGGGGGATCAGCCCCAGCATTTT
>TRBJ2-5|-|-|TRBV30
CAWSVGGGKTQYF
TGTGCCTGGAGTGTGGGAGGTGGAAAGACCCAGTACTTC
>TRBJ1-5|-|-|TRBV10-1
CASTDRLGDQPQHF
TGCGCCAGCACCGACAGGTTAGGGGATCAGCCCCAGCATTTT
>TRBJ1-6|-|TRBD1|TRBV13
CASSLGRGTGGNSPLHF
TGTGCCAGCAGCTTAGGACGGGGGACAGGGGGTAATTCACCCCTCCACTTT
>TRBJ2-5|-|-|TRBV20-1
CSASRGARETQYF
TGCAGTGCTAGTCGGGGGGCGCGGGAGACCCAGTACTTC
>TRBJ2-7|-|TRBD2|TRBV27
CASSPSSGGLYEQYF
TGTGCCAGCAGTCCATCTAGCGGGGGCCTCTACGAGCAGTACTTC
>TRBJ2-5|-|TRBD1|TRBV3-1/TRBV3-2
CASSQAGTGPQETQYF
TGTGCCAGCAGCCAAGCCGGGACAGGTCCTCAAGAGACCCAGTACTTC
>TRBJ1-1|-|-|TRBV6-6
CASRTKNTEAFF
TGTGCCAGCAGGACTAAAAACACTGAAGCTTTCTTT
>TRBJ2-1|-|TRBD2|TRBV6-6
CASSPGGRVEQFF
TGTGCCAGCAGTCCCGGTGGGAGGGTAGAGCAGTTCTTC
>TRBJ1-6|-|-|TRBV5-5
CASSLEGRVWSPLHF
TGTGCCAGCAGCTTGGAGGGCAGGGTGTGGTCACCCCTCCACTTT
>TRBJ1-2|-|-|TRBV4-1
CASSQGGQDIYGYTF
TGCGCCAGCAGCCAAGGCGGGCAGGATATCTATGGCTACACCTTC
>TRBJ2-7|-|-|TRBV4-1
CASSQEGQGNYEQYF
TGCGCCAGCAGCCAAGAGGGGCAGGGGAACTACGAGCAGTACTTC
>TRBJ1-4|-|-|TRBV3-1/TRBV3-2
CASSHVYREDNEKLFF
TGTGCCAGCAGCCACGTTTACAGGGAAGATAATGAAAAACTGTTTTTT
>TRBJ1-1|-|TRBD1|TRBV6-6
CASSQEGGKSTEAFF
TGTGCCAGCAGTCAAGAAGGGGGCAAGAGCACTGAAGCTTTCTTT
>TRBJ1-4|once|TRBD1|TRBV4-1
CASSQGMRQGNEKLFF
TGCGCCAGCAGCCAAGGGATGAGACAGGGAAATGAAAAACTGTTTTTT
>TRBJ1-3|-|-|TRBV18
CASSPEASSGNTIYF
TGTGCCAGCTCACCAGAGGCGAGCTCTGGAAACACCATATATTTT
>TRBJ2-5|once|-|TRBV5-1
CASSLGAEGETQYF
TGCGCCAGCAGCTTGGGCGCTGAGGGAGAGACCCAGTACTTC
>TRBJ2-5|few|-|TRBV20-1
CSASRGRGRYQETQYF
TGCAGTGCTAGTCGCGGCAGGGGCCGGTACCAAGAGACCCAGTACTTC
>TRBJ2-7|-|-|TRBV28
CASSDPPGDEQYF
TGTGCCAGCAGCGACCCCCCGGGGGACGAGCAGTACTTC
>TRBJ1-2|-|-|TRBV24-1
CAEGGTGTREDYGYTF
TGTGCCGAGGGAGGAACCGGGACCCGGGAGGACTATGGCTACACCTTC
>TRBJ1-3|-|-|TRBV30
CAWSTGLGGNTIYF
TGTGCCTGGAGTACAGGGCTGGGAGGAAACACCATATATTTT
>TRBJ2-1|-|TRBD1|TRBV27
CATRQGATLEQFF
TGTGCCACAAGACAGGGGGCGACCCTTGAGCAGTTCTTC
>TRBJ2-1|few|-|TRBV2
CASSDGSGLFSEQFF
TGTGCCAGCAGTGACGGAAGCGGACTGTTCAGTGAGCAGTTCTTC
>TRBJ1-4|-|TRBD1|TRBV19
CASNRGTDATNEKLFF
TGTGCCAGTAATAGGGGGACAGACGCAACTAATGAAAAACTGTTTTTT
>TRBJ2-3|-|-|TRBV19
CASMGRTAPYGDTQYF
TGTGCCAGTATGGGAAGGACAGCACCCTACGGAGATACGCAGTATTTT
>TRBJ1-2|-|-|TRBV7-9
CASSRLWRGRFYGYTF
TGTGCCAGCAGCCGGTTGTGGCGGGGGAGGTTCTATGGCTACACCTTC
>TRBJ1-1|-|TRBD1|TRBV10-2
CASSAGQGTEAFF
TGCGCCAGCAGTGCGGGACAGGGCACTGAAGCTTTCTTT
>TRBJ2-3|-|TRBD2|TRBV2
CASSGGAGGPGTDTQYF
TGTGCCAGCAGTGGGGGAGCGGGGGGGCCAGGCACAGATACGCAGTATTTT
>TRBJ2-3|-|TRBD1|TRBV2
CASSEAPQGSTDTQYF
TGTGCCAGCAGTGAAGCACCACAGGGGAGCACAGATACGCAGTATTTT
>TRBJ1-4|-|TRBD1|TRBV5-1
CASSLGTGVGKLFF
TGCGCCAGCAGCCTGGGGACAGGGGTGGGAAAACTGTTTTTT
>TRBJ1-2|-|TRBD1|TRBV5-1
CASSVGTGDGYTF
TGCGCCAGCAGCGTCGGGACAGGGGATGGCTACACCTTC
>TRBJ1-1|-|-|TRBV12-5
CASGLVRQSREGNTEAFF
TGTGCTAGTGGTTTGGTACGGCAAAGTCGGGAGGGGAACACTGAAGCTTTCTTT
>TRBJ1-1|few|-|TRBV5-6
CASSLVPTGTEAFF
TGTGCCAGCAGCTTGGTCCCCACGGGGACTGAAGCTTTCTTT
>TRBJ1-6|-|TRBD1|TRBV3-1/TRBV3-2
CASSHPGQGSNSPLHF
TGTGCCAGCAGCCACCCCGGACAGGGCTCTAATTCACCCCTCCACTTT
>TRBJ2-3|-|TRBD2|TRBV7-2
CASSFAAGGFTDTQYF
TGTGCCAGCAGCTTCGCAGCGGGGGGGTTCACAGATACGCAGTATTTT
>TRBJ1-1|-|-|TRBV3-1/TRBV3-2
CASSHPGMNTEAFF
TGTGCCAGCAGCCACCCGGGAATGAACACTGAAGCTTTCTTT
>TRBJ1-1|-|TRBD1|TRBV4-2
CASSLGRGRDEAFF
TGTGCCAGCAGCCTCGGCAGGGGGCGAGATGAAGCTTTCTTT
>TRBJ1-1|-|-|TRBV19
CASSIDWGQNTEAFF
TGTGCCAGTAGTATAGATTGGGGACAAAACACTGAAGCTTTCTTT
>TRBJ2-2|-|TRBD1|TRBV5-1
CASSWGQGGTGELFF
TGCGCCAGCAGCTGGGGACAGGGAGGAACCGGGGAGCTGTTTTTT
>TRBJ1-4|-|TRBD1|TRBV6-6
CASSPQGANEKLFF
TGTGCCAGCAGTCCACAGGGGGCGAATGAAAAACTGTTTTTT
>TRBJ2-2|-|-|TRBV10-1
CARRGDRTGELFF
TGCGCTCGCAGGGGAGACAGGACCGGGGAGCTGTTTTTT